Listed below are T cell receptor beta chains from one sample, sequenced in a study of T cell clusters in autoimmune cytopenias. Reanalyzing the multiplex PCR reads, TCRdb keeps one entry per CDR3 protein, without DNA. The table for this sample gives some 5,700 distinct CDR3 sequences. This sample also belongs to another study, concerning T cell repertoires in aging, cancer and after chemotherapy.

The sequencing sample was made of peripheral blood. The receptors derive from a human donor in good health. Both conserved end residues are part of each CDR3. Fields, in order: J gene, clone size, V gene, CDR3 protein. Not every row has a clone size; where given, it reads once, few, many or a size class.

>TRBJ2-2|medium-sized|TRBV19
CASSIGSASNTGELFF
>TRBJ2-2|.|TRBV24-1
CATSDPQAGDDGELFF
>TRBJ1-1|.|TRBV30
CAWITGALGQLNAEAFF
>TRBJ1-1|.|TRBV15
CATSRDRGEWAFF
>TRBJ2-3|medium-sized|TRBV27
CASSWLAASTDTQYF
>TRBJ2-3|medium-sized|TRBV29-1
CSAVRDTDTQYF
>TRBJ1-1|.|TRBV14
CASSQPTGLMNTEAFF
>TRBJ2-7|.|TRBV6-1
CASRLGEWGASYEQYF
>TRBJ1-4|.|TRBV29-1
CSVEDLAGAGEKLFF
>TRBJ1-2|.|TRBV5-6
CASSERRGLDGYTF
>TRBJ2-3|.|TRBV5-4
CASTTGLNTDTQYF
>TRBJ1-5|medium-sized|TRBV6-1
CASSVGQGPNQPQHF
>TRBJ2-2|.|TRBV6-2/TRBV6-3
CAITDRGETGELFF
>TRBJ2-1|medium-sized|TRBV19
CASSSRDRGRNEQFF
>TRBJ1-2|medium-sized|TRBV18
CASSLQAANYGYTF
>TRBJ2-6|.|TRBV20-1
CSARVGASGANVLTF
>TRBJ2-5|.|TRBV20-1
CSATGRPQETQYF
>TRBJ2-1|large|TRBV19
CASSHRGGNEQFF
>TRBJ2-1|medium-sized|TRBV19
CASSKRGGINEQFF
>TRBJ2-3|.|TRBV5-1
CASSLGLAGVIADTQYF
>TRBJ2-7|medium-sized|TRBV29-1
CSVESTSSYEQYF
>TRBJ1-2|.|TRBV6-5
CASRRTVNGYGYTF
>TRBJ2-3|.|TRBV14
CASSQDRGTGWTDTQYF
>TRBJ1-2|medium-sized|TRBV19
CASSIWWDRTNPRYTF
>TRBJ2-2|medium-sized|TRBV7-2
CASSSSRLAGVIGELFF
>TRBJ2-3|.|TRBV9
CASSVGLRSTSTDTQYF
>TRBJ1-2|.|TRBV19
CASSIDPGQGSYGYTF
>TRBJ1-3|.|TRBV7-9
CASSLAPTGSSGNTIYF
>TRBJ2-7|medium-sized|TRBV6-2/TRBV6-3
CASSFAYEQYF
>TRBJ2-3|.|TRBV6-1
CASSDRILAGGTDTQYF
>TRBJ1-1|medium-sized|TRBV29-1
CSVDEMERDSTEAFF
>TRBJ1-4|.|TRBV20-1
CSAAYRGEKLFF
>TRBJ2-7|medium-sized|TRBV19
CASSKLAGGSGEQYF
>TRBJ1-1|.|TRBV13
CASSRPGPILRATEAFF
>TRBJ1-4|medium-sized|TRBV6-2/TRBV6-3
CASSGTAEKLFF
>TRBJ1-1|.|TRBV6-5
CASSYSNRDSTEAFF
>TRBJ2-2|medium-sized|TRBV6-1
CASSGTGGDTGELFF
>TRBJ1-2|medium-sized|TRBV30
CAWSVRSYGYTF
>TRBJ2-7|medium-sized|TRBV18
CASSPQPGVAYEQYF
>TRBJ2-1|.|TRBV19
CASNAGTGGGEEQFF
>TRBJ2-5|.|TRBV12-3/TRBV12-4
CASSTDRDVVETQYF
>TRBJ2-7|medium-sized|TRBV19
CASRPGQGEYEQYF
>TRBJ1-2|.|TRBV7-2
CASSFDAGYGYTF